Listed below are T cell receptor beta chains from one sample, sequenced in a study of blood T cell repertoires in COVID-19. The method was immunoSEQ multiplex PCR; TCRdb's version includes in-frame clones alone and lacks a portion of them. This sample yields under 200,000 clones, of which about 85% are seen a single time; 7% belongs to the top ten. Sequencing was carried out using peripheral blood. These receptors were collected from a woman older than 75 in a cohort sampled during active or convalescent COVID-19. Both conserved end residues are part of each CDR3.

v_gene	j_gene	CDR3aa
TRBV28	TRBJ2-3	CASSPLGGPFGTQYF
TRBV9	TRBJ1-6	CASSVSPGQSNSPLHF
TRBV7-6	TRBJ2-5	CASSLVGQLQETQYF
TRBV7-9	TRBJ2-1	CASSGDREKGNEQFF
TRBV3-1/TRBV3-2	TRBJ2-3	CASSKGLATDTQYF
TRBV10-3	TRBJ2-3	CAINNRQGTQYF
TRBV11-2	TRBJ1-4	CASSQSDLSPGKLFF
TRBV6-5	TRBJ1-6	CASSFDSLKDSPLHF
TRBV18	TRBJ1-1	CASSPGWRATEAFF
TRBV29-1	TRBJ1-3	CSVQGIPGPGENTIYF
TRBV7-2	TRBJ2-2	CASSLYGQGATGELFF
TRBV7-2	TRBJ1-5	CASSLGISGQPQHF
TRBV30	TRBJ1-4	CAWSLGATNEKLFF
TRBV6-2/TRBV6-3	TRBJ1-2	CASSVTGGPLGYTF
TRBV4-1	TRBJ1-4	CASSQATGVSEKLFF
TRBV9	TRBJ1-1	CASSANYRGTEAFF
TRBV10-3	TRBJ2-3	CAINRQGAPSADTQYF
TRBV6-6	TRBJ1-1	CASSRNGQGLNTEAFF
TRBV7-2	TRBJ1-4	CASSPTGGTNEKLFF
TRBV5-6	TRBJ1-4	CASSLGLGQANEKLFF
TRBV7-8	TRBJ1-1	CASSSSMNTEAFF
TRBV19	TRBJ2-3	CASSIGLAGAGDTQYF
TRBV5-7	TRBJ1-5	CAQGQARQPQHF
TRBV9	TRBJ1-4	CASSPRTGVNEKLFF
TRBV18	TRBJ1-4	CASTSTGATSEKLFF
TRBV7-2	TRBJ1-2	CASSLDWYGYTF
TRBV5-8	TRBJ1-5	CASSPSGNQPQHF
TRBV18	TRBJ2-5	CASSPGATQETQYF
TRBV11-3	TRBJ1-4	CASSLAAGVEKLFF
TRBV4-1	TRBJ1-1	CASSQDRGSTEAFF
TRBV18	TRBJ2-7	CASSSGQGASYEQYF
TRBV14	TRBJ1-4	CASSQGVAEKLFF
TRBV5-1	TRBJ1-4	CASSYTGGTATNEKLFF
TRBV3-1/TRBV3-2	TRBJ1-4	CASSQEGGIVSNEKLFF
TRBV10-3	TRBJ2-7	CAISPGLAGGREQYF
TRBV28	TRBJ1-2	CASSLIGLEGGYTF
TRBV7-2	TRBJ2-7	CASSWTGSPYEQYF
TRBV5-1	TRBJ2-1	CASSLSGGYNEQFF
TRBV28	TRBJ1-2	CASTFGGTGNYGYTF
TRBV18	TRBJ2-1	CASSPSGLAGINEQFF
TRBV13	TRBJ2-2	CASSHRGQGNTGELFF
TRBV12-5	TRBJ1-5	CASGLYIGGFDNQPQHF